The T cell receptor (beta chain) under discussion was sequenced for a study of blood T cell repertoires in COVID-19. Seattle enrolled patients during active infection and tracked them longitudinally. The assay was immunoSEQ multiplex PCR, and TCRdb's table has in-frame clones only and misses some. In the table there are under 65,000 clones, 80% to 90% of which are singletons. The origin of this receptor is a woman aged 55-69 years with COVID-19, enrolled during active disease. Sequenced sample: peripheral blood.

CDR3: CSVFPGQGTGEQYF. The CDR3 bases are TGCAGCGTTTTCCCGGGACAGGGGACGGGCGAGCAGTACTTC. The J gene is TRBJ2-7, the V gene TRBV29-1; 10 bases agree with TRBD1. Germline CDR1 is SQVTM and CDR2 is ANQGSEA. This CDR3 is 14 amino acids long. V shed 5 bases, J shed 6 bases, and the junction held 10 bases outside the gene matches.